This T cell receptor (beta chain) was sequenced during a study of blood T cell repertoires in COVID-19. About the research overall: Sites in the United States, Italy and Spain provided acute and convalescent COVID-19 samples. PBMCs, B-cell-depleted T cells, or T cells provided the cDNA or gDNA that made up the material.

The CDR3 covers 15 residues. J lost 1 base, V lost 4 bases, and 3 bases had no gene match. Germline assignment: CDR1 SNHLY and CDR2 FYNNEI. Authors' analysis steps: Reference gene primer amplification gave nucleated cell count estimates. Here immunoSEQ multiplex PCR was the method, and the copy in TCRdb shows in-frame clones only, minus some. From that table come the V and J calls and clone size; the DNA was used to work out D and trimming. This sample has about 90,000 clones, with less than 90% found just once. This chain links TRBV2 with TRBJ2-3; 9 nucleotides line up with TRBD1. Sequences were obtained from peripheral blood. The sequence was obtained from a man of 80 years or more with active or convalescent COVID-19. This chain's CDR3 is CASSAGDRGTDTQYF. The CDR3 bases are TGTGCCAGCAGTGCAGGGGACAGGGGCACAGATACGCAGTATTTT. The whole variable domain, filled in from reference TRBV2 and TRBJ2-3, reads EPEVTQTPSHQVTQMGQEVILRCVPISNHLYFYWYRQILGQKVEFLVSFYNNEISEKSEIFDDQFSVERPDGSNFTLKIRSTKLEDSAMYFCASSAGDRGTDTQYFGPGTRLTVL.